The next 29 T cell receptor beta chains were all read from a single sample in a study of Graves' ophthalmopathy and Graves' hyperthyroidism. Amplified TCR beta CDR3 regions were obtained using RNA transcripts as template. HTBI-primed first-round RT-PCR preceded second-round multiplex PCR. TCRdb ran MiXCR on the multiplex PCR reads and lists one entry per CDR3 protein. The sample includes 600,000 to 650,000 distinct CDR3 sequences, about 20% of them seen just once. The sequenced material came from peripheral blood. The source is a woman aged 18-29 years with stable Graves' hyperthyroidism. Some clones in this sample may be carry-over from other donors' samples.

This clonotype has a handful of counts. V gene TRBV18 combines with J gene TRBJ1-1; D unresolved. Per germline, CDR1 KGHSH and CDR2 LQKENI. The CDR3 length is 18 residues. V lost 2 bases to trimming and J lost 0 bases, with 19 bases between them. CDR3 DNA sequence: TGTGCCAGCTCACCATTCATGAGGTCCGGAACGGTGAACACTGAAGCTTTCTTT. Encoded protein: CASSPFMRSGTVNTEAFF.

This clonotype has only a few counts. The rearrangement links TRBV7-6 to TRBJ1-1; a possible D gene is TRBD1 (5 bases). Germline CDR1 and CDR2: SGHVS and FNYEAQ. V was clipped by 5 bases and J by 1 base, with 17 bases between them. The CDR3 extends over 16 amino acids. In DNA, the CDR3 is TGTGCCAGCAGCCCTGGGACGGCACTGGCGAACACTGAAGCTTTCTTT. It yields the protein CASSPGTALANTEAFF.

The chain uses TRBV24-1 and TRBJ2-2, with D unresolved. The V gene's germline CDR1 is KGHDR and CDR2 SFDVKD. The length of the CDR3 is 15 residues. Between the trimmed V and J ends, which lost 9 bases and 6 bases, there was a span of 19 bases. The CDR3 region is CATQQTTRSSGELFF. The CDR3 DNA sequence: TGTGCCACCCAACAGACGACCCGTTCCTCCGGGGAGCTGTTTTTT.

On this clonotype itself: A clone one base away is much larger, so this may be a read error. This chain joins TRBV29-1 and TRBJ2-2; a weak D match, TRBD2 (5 bases). CDR3 length: 12 residues. Per germline, CDR1 SQVTM and CDR2 ANQGSEA. CDR3 nucleotides: TGCAGCGGAGGAGCCCAGGCCGGGGAGCTGTGTTTT. Its translation: CSGGAQAGELCF.

This clonotype has only a few counts. The V call is TRBV18, the J call TRBJ2-7; TRBD2 matches at 10 bases. The V gene's germline CDR1 is KGHSH and CDR2 LQKENI. The CDR3 sequence is 15 residues long. Losses at the gene ends were 3 bases for V and 6 bases for J; bases not matched to a gene: 8. The CDR3 is CASSPKKLAGIEQYF. As DNA, the CDR3 is TGTGCCAGCTCACCGAAAAAACTAGCGGGAATCGAGCAGTACTTC.

The V and J genes are TRBV30 and TRBJ1-1; no reliable D call. Germline assignment: CDR1 GTSNPN and CDR2 SVGIG (reference sequence). CDR3 size: 14 residues. Deletions cut 2 bases from V and 5 bases from J, with 15 bases between. The CDR3 here is CAWSTPGEGTEAFF. The CDR3 region has the DNA TGTGCCTGGAGTACTCCAGGAGAAGGGACTGAAGCTTTCTTT.

This clonotype was seen at least ten times. No conserved phenylalanine or tryptophan is present at the end of the CDR3, so a read error is the likely explanation. CDR3: CSAKDRSQETQYL. Written as DNA, the CDR3 is TGCAGTGCTAAGGACAGGTCCCAAGAGACCCAGTACCTC. V usage is TRBV20-1 and J usage is TRBJ2-5, with 7 nucleotides matching TRBD1. Looked up from germline, CDR1 is DFQATT and CDR2 is SNEGSKA (reference sequence). The CDR3 has 13 amino acids. V trimming: 4 bases; J trimming: 1 base; junction bases outside the gene matches: 3.

This clonotype has only a few counts. The CDR3 here is CASSFAGAGNTIYF. The CDR3 coding sequence is TGTGCCAGCAGTTTTGCGGGAGCTGGAAACACCATATATTTT. The chain employs TRBV28 and TRBJ1-3; D not resolved. The CDR3 is 14 amino acids. Trimming stripped 3 bases from V and 2 bases from J, with 8 bases between. CDR1 is MDHEN, CDR2 SYDVKM, per germline.

This clonotype was counted a single time. One junction end disagrees with the germline gene, perhaps due to a read error. The rearrangement joins TRBV6-5 to TRBJ1-2, with D possibly being TRBD1 (5 bases). CDR3 length equals 12 residues. Germline V lookup: CDR1 MNHEY, CDR2 SVGAGI. The DNA of the CDR3 is TGTGCCAACAGTTACTCCGGGGCTGGCTACACCTTC. It translates to CANSYSGAGYTF.

This clonotype was picked up many times. The chain joins TRBV27 to TRBJ1-6; 11 nucleotides align to TRBD1. This CDR3 has 19 amino acids. V was clipped by 8 bases and J by 0 bases; unmatched bases: 12. Germline loops: CDR1 MNHEY, CDR2 SMNVEV (reference sequence). This CDR3 reads CASSKGTGGKSSYNSPLHF. CDR3 DNA: TGTGCCAGCTCCAAAGGGACAGGGGGGAAAAGCTCCTATAATTCACCCCTCCACTTT.

This clonotype was recorded many times. This chain uses TRBV12-3 or TRBV12-4 with TRBJ2-2, with D hard to call. Trimming cost V 7 bases and J 4 bases, with 13 bases left between them. This CDR3 is 14 amino acids long. CDR3 in amino acids: CASILGLSTGELFF. The CDR3 nucleotides read TGTGCCAGCATCTTGGGCCTGTCCACCGGGGAGCTGTTTTTT.

This clonotype was found many times. The rearrangement joins TRBV6-5 to TRBJ2-5, with 7 bases fitting TRBD1. V trimming: 5 bases; J trimming: 2 bases; junction bases outside the gene matches: 8. Germline V gives CDR1 MNHEY, CDR2 SVGAGI. The CDR3 has 15 residues. CDR3 sequence: CASSNTGATQETQYF. CDR3 DNA sequence: TGTGCCAGCAGTAACACAGGGGCAACTCAAGAGACCCAGTACTTC.

This clonotype was found many times. Sequence at one end of the junction differs from germline and may be a read error. The CDR3 reads CASHFLAGEDEKFF. Here the CDR3 DNA reads TGTGCCAGCCATTTCCTCGCAGGGGAGGATGAGAAATTCTTC. The rearrangement uses TRBV6-5 and TRBJ2-4; either TRBD1 or TRBD2 may fit D (6 bases each). Germline V lookup: CDR1 MNHEY, CDR2 SVGAGI. CDR3 length: 14 amino acids.

In this sample, this clonotype turned up many times. The chain has TRBV27 and TRBJ2-2; 9 bases match TRBD2. The V gene's germline CDR1 is MNHEY and CDR2 SMNVEV (reference sequence). V lost 10 bases, J lost 5 bases, and 14 bases stayed unmatched. The CDR3 covers 16 residues. CDR3 in DNA: TGTGCCACCTCGGTCGAAGCGGGAGGACGTACCGGGGAGCTGTTTTTT. Protein sequence: CATSVEAGGRTGELFF.

This clonotype was recorded many times. J is TRBJ2-5 and V is TRBV25-1; 8 positions agree with TRBD1. There are 16 residues in the CDR3. V dropped 6 bases and J dropped 2; count of bases not matched to a gene: 11. Germline V gene data show CDR1 as MGHDK and CDR2 as SYGVNS. CDR3 sequence (DNA): TGTGCCAGCAGCCCGCCCGGGGGACAGGCACAAGAGACCCAGTACTTC. As protein: CASSPPGGQAQETQYF.

This clonotype has at least ten counts. The chain combines TRBV10-3 with TRBJ2-7; 7 bases map to TRBD1. Germline CDR1 reads ENHRY; CDR2 reads SYGVKD. Trimming removed 3 bases from V and 2 bases from J; junction bases left unmatched: 10. CDR3 length: 16 amino acids. CDR3 sequence reads: CAISEPQDRQTYEQYF. The DNA for the CDR3 is TGTGCCATCAGTGAACCACAGGACAGGCAAACCTACGAGCAGTACTTC.

This chain links TRBV20-1 with TRBJ2-6; D possibly corresponds to TRBD1 (6 bases). The CDR3 spans 16 residues. Trimming pared 3 bases from V and 3 bases from J, leaving 15 bases between. The germline V gene has CDR1 DFQATT and CDR2 SNEGSKA (reference sequence). The CDR3 DNA reads as TGCAGTGCTAGGGAAACCAGGGGCGTTGGGGCCAACGTCCTGACTTTC. Translating it yields CSARETRGVGANVLTF.

This clonotype was seen a few times. In nucleotides, the CDR3 is TGTGCCAGCAGCGCAGGGTTGGGACAGATCTATGGCTACACCTTC. The encoded protein is CASSAGLGQIYGYTF. V gene TRBV7-8 combines with J gene TRBJ1-2; 7 bases match TRBD1. J was trimmed by 4 bases and V by 5 bases; bases with no gene match: 10. The CDR3 extends over 15 amino acids. Germline CDR1 reads SGHVS; CDR2 reads FQNEAQ.

This sequence joins TRBV7-2 and TRBJ2-7; D may correspond to TRBD1 or TRBD2 (5 bases each). This CDR3 has 15 residues. V lost 5 bases to trimming and J lost 2 bases, with 16 bases between them. Germline V lookup: CDR1 SGHTA, CDR2 FQGNSA. The CDR3 sequence is CASSQYGAGTYEQYF. CDR3 bases: TGTGCCAGCAGCCAATACGGGGCAGGGACCTACGAGCAGTACTTC.

The sample holds many counts of this clonotype. CDR3 amino acids: CSVVRRRTGSETQYF. The CDR3 coding sequence is TGCAGCGTTGTACGTCGTAGGACAGGGTCTGAGACCCAGTACTTC. This sequence joins TRBV29-1 and TRBJ2-5; 8 nucleotides match TRBD1. V shed 4 bases, J shed 5 bases, and the junction held 12 bases outside the gene matches. There are 15 residues in the CDR3. CDR1 is SQVTM, CDR2 ANQGSEA, per germline.

This clonotype appeared many times. The V call is TRBV13, the J call TRBJ2-7; 9 bases line up with TRBD2. The CDR3 totals 14 residues. V shed 5 bases and J 4 bases; nucleotides not matched to a gene: 6. Germline V CDR1 and CDR2: PRHDT, FYEKMQ (reference sequence). CDR3 protein: CASSRGGEEYEQYF. DNA of the CDR3: TGTGCCAGCAGCCGCGGGGGGGAAGAGTACGAGCAGTACTTC.

The rearrangement uses TRBV6-5 and TRBJ2-2; TRBD1 is a possible D gene (6 bases). With 5 bases removed from V and 4 bases from J, the gap between germline ends came to 11 bases. The V gene's germline CDR1 is MNHEY and CDR2 SVGAGI. CDR3 length equals 14 residues. CDR3 sequence: CASSHRDTTGELFF. The CDR3 coding sequence is TGTGCCAGCAGTCACCGGGACACCACCGGGGAGCTGTTTTTT.

As to this clonotype: Sequence at one end of the junction differs from germline and may be a read error. The chain couples TRBV5-1 to TRBJ2-7; the match to TRBD1 covers 9 bases. Germline V gene data show CDR1 as SGHRS and CDR2 as YFSETQ. CDR3 size: 15 residues. The CDR3 loop is CASSKRDRAAGELYF. The CDR3, as DNA: TGCGCCAGCAGCAAAAGGGACAGGGCCGCGGGGGAGCTGTACTTC.

J is TRBJ1-1 and V is TRBV6-1; 7 positions agree with TRBD1. The germline V gene has CDR1 MNHNS and CDR2 SASEGT. The trim removed 6 bases at V and 0 bases at J, leaving 4 bases unmatched. The CDR3 is 14 residues long. CDR3 nucleotide sequence: TGTGCCAGCAGCTCCAGGGGGGTGAACACTGAAGCTTTCTTT. Protein: CASSSRGVNTEAFF.

Note on this clonotype: This sequence may be a read error, since a much larger clone differs from it by one base. This chain links TRBV20-1 with TRBJ2-7; D unresolved. The V end lost 1 base, the J end lost 5 bases, and 6 bases lay between the germline ends. This CDR3 is built from 11 residues. The germline V gene encodes CDR1 DFQATT and CDR2 SNEGSKA (reference sequence). CDR3 nucleotide sequence: TGCAGTGCTAGAGGGATGGACGAGCAGTACTTC. This gives the protein CSARGMDEQYF.

The V and J genes are TRBV29-1 and TRBJ1-5; 9 bases line up with TRBD1. The CDR3 is 13 residues long. The germline CDR1 and CDR2 sequences are SQVTM and ANQGSEA. V trimming: 7 bases; J trimming: 3 bases; junction bases outside the gene matches: 4. In DNA, the CDR3 is TGCAGCGGGGGGACAGGGATCAATCAGCCCCAGCATTTT. Translated: CSGGTGINQPQHF.

This clonotype was observed a handful of times. This chain links TRBV27 with TRBJ2-2; 7 bases fit TRBD2. The ends lost 6 bases at V and 4 bases at J; junction bases unmatched: 8. There are 15 residues in the CDR3. Germline V gene data show CDR1 as MNHEY and CDR2 as SMNVEV (reference sequence). The DNA of the CDR3 is TGTGCCAGCAGCCTACGCGGGAGTGGCACCGGGGAGCTGTTTTTT. Translated, it gives CASSLRGSGTGELFF.

This clonotype was seen at least ten times. The chain has TRBV20-1 and TRBJ2-5, with D tentatively TRBD2 (5 bases). Deletions cut 2 bases from V and 2 bases from J, with 9 bases between. This CDR3 contains 13 residues. CDR1 DFQATT and CDR2 SNEGSKA come from the germline V gene (reference sequence). CDR3 bases: TGCAGTGCTAGACCCGCGGGTCAAGAGACCCAGTACTTC. This codes for CSARPAGQETQYF.

This clonotype was seen repeatedly, ten times or more. Here the CDR3 DNA reads TGTGCCAGTACTTCCAGGTTTGGGGGTCAGCCCCAGCATTTT. The encoded protein is CASTSRFGGQPQHF. This chain connects TRBV27 to TRBJ1-5; possible D gene TRBD1, 5 bases. The ends were cut back, 9 bases at V and 6 bases at J, with 18 bases in the middle. There are 14 residues in the CDR3. Germline CDR1 MNHEY, CDR2 SMNVEV (reference sequence).